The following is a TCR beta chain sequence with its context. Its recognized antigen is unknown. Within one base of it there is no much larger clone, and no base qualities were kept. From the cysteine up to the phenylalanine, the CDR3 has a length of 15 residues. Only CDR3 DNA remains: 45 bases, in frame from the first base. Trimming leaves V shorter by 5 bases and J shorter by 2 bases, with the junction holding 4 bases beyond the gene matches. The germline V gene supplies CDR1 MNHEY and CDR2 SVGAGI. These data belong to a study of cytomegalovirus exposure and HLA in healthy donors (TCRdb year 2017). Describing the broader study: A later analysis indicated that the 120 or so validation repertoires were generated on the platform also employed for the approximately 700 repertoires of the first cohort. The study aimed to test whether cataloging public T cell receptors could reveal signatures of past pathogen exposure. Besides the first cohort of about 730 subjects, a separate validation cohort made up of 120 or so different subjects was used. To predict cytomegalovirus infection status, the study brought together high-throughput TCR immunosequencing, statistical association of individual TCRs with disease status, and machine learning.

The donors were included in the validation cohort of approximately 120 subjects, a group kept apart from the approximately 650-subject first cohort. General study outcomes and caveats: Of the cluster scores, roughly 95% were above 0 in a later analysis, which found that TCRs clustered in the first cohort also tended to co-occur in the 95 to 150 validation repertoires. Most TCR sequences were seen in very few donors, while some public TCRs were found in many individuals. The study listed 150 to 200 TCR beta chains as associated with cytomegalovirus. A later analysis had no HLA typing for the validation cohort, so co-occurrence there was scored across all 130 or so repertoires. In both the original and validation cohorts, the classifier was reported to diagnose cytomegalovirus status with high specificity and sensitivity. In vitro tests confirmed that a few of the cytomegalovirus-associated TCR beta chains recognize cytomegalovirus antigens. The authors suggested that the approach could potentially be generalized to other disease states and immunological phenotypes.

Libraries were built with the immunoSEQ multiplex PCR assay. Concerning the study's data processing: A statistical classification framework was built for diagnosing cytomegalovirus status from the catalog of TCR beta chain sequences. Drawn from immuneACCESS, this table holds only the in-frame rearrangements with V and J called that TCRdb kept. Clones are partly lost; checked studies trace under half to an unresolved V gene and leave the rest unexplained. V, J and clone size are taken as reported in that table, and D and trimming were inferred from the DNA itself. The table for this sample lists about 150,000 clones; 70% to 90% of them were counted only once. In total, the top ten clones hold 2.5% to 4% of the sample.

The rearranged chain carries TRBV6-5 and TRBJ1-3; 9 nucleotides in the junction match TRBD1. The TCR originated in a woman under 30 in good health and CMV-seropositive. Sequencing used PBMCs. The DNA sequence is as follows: TGTGCCAGCAGTACGACAGGGGGTGCTGGAAACACCATATATTTT. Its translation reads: CASSTTGGAGNTIYF.